In its sample, the clone carrying this T cell receptor (beta chain) was seen once. The antigen is unknown. J was trimmed by 8 bases and V by 6 bases; bases with no gene match: 9. The germline V gene has CDR1 LNHDA and CDR2 SQIVND (reference sequence). The CDR3 covers 14 residues. The data stem from a study of OX40 agonist ivuxolimab in advanced cancers. General study points: Antigen specificity was not determined for the expanded peripheral T cells. CD4+ and CD8+ blood T cells expanded clonally by week 6 at 0.1 to 3.0 mg/kg.

Here immunoSEQ multiplex PCR was the method, and the copy in TCRdb shows in-frame clones only, minus some. Among some 77,000 clones listed, around 80% were seen once. The sequence came from an adult with an advanced solid tumor such as melanoma, head and neck, liver or kidney cancer. This sample comprised CD4+ or CD8+ T cells sorted from blood, obtained in a trial of the OX40 agonist ivuxolimab. V usage is TRBV19 and J usage is TRBJ1-4; 7 bases fit TRBD1. This CDR3 reads CASSVTGTGEKLFF. Here the CDR3 DNA reads TGTGCCAGTAGCGTGACAGGGACCGGAGAAAAACTGTTTTTT.